Each of the 22 T cell receptor beta chains below was sequenced from the same sample in a study of shared clonotypes between healthy human individuals. The protocol was immunoSEQ multiplex PCR, while the TCRdb copy is restricted to in-frame clones and leaves out a portion. The sample includes hundreds of thousands of clones, about 95% seen only once; the top ten take 0.085% to 0.11%. CD8 cells classed as naive were CD45RO-negative and positively selected for CCR7, excluding terminally differentiated effector memory CD45RA+ cells. Sequenced material: naive CD8+ T cells sorted from blood. The receptors were gathered from a woman aged 25-40 years in good health.

The CDR3 coding sequence is TGTGCCAGCAGCTTTCGGGACAGGGTCGGCTACGAGCAGTACTTC. Translation: CASSFRDRVGYEQYF. The chain is built from TRBV7-3 and TRBJ2-7; 9 bases agree with TRBD1. The V gene end was trimmed by 3 bases and the J gene end by 3 bases; junction bases not matched to a gene: 6. The length of the CDR3 is 15 residues. The germline gives CDR1 SGHTA, CDR2 FQGTGA.

As to this clone: The sample contains more than one DNA sequence encoding this CDR3. The chain is built from TRBV27 and TRBJ2-2; D is ambiguous. CDR1 and CDR2 (germline): MNHEY, SMNVEV (reference sequence). The germline V and J ends were trimmed by 2 bases and 2 bases, with 6 bases remaining between them. CDR3 length equals 14 residues. CDR3 sequence: CASSLSPNTGELFF. CDR3 sequence (DNA): TGTGCCAGCAGTTTAAGCCCAAACACCGGGGAGCTGTTTTTT.

The CDR3 sequence: CASSLDQGAVEQYF. CDR3 DNA: TGTGCCAGCAGCTTGGACCAGGGGGCGGTCGAGCAGTACTTC. This chain connects TRBV5-4 to TRBJ2-7; TRBD1 matches 8 bases. The CDR3 extends over 14 amino acids. V lost 0 bases and J lost 6; bases outside the gene matches: 5. Germline CDR1 SGHNT, CDR2 YYREEE (reference sequence).

This chain joins TRBV28 and TRBJ2-3; 14 positions agree with TRBD2. V lost 4 bases to trimming and J lost 3 bases; unmatched junction nucleotides: 12. The CDR3 runs 19 residues. Germline V gene sequence: CDR1 MDHEN, CDR2 SYDVKM. Here the CDR3 reads CASSYGGGGLAGDTDTQYF. Here the CDR3 DNA reads TGTGCCAGCAGTTATGGGGGCGGGGGACTAGCGGGAGATACAGATACGCAGTATTTT.

The chain combines TRBV27 with TRBJ2-7, with D possibly called TRBD1 or TRBD2 (5 bases each). Trimming pared 1 base from V and 7 bases from J, leaving 14 bases between. Germline CDR1 and CDR2: MNHEY and SMNVEV (reference sequence). CDR3 length equals 14 residues. In nucleotides, the CDR3 is TGTGCCAGCAGTTTATTGATGGGAGAGGGGGAGCAGTACTTC. It codes for CASSLLMGEGEQYF.

The chain recombines TRBV10-2 with TRBJ2-7; the match to TRBD2 covers 11 bases. Unmatched junction bases numbered 8, after V lost 6 bases and J lost 4 bases. Per the germline V gene, CDR1 is WSHSY and CDR2 is SAAADI. This CDR3 comprises 15 residues. CDR3 nucleotides: TGCGCCAGCAGAGGACTAGCGGGCTTATCGTACGAGCAGTACTTC. The encoded protein is CASRGLAGLSYEQYF.

The V and J genes are TRBV7-9 and TRBJ2-7; 10 positions agree with TRBD1. The CDR3 runs to 15 residues. Germline V gene data show CDR1 as SEHNR and CDR2 as FQNEAQ (reference sequence). The trim removed 1 base at V and 3 bases at J, leaving 3 bases unmatched. CDR3 loop: CASSLEDRGVYEQYF. The CDR3 nucleotides read TGTGCCAGCAGCTTAGAGGACAGGGGGGTCTACGAGCAGTACTTC.

This sequence joins TRBV11-2 and TRBJ2-5; 7 bases fit TRBD2. V trimming: 1 base; J trimming: 1 base; junction bases outside the gene matches: 3. Looked up from germline, CDR1 is SGHAT and CDR2 is FQNNGV. CDR3 size: 15 residues. The CDR3 DNA sequence: TGTGCCAGCAGCTTAGTAGTAGCGGGCCAAGAGACCCAGTACTTC. Its translation is CASSLVVAGQETQYF.

The chain employs TRBV5-6 and TRBJ2-7; a weak D match, TRBD1 (5 bases). V lost 4 bases and J 7 bases, leaving 12 bases between the germline ends. This CDR3 contains 12 residues. The germline V gene encodes CDR1 SGHDT and CDR2 YYEEEE. CDR3 in amino acids: CASSTQGSEQYF. The DNA of the CDR3 is TGTGCCAGCAGCACCCAGGGTTCTGAGCAGTACTTC.

The V call is TRBV28, the J call TRBJ2-7, with D possibly called TRBD1 or TRBD2 (5 bases each). The length of the CDR3 is 14 residues. Germline CDR1 is MDHEN and CDR2 is SYDVKM. V lost 7 bases and J 4 bases, leaving 17 bases between the germline ends. The CDR3 protein is CASNDPGPFYEQYF. For the CDR3, the DNA is TGTGCCAGCAATGATCCGGGACCTTTTTACGAGCAGTACTTC.

As DNA, the CDR3 is TGTGCCACCAGCACCACGCGAGGGACACCAAACTATGGCTACACCTTC. As protein: CATSTTRGTPNYGYTF. The V and J genes are TRBV15 and TRBJ1-2; tentative D call: TRBD1 (6 bases). The CDR3 extends over 16 amino acids. V was pared by 4 bases and J by 2 bases, with 17 bases between. Looked up from germline, CDR1 is LNHNV and CDR2 is YYDKDF (reference sequence).

The chain combines TRBV11-2 with TRBJ2-7; 7 bases are shared with TRBD1. Germline assignment: CDR1 SGHAT and CDR2 FQNNGV. Unmatched junction bases numbered 3, after V lost 1 base and J lost 6 bases. This CDR3 comprises 13 residues. The CDR3 sequence is CASSLGGQSEQYF. CDR3 DNA: TGTGCCAGCAGCTTAGGGGGACAGAGCGAGCAGTACTTC.

The V gene is TRBV2, the J gene TRBJ1-1; D is unclear. Germline loops: CDR1 SNHLY, CDR2 FYNNEI. Trimming pared 5 bases from V and 1 base from J, leaving 11 bases between. CDR3 length: 14 residues. The CDR3 region is CASSKPQKNTEAFF. The CDR3 DNA reads as TGTGCCAGCAGTAAGCCCCAAAAGAACACTGAAGCTTTCTTT.

This clone was counted once. This chain joins TRBV4-1 and TRBJ2-7; no clear D. The V gene lost 4 bases and the J gene lost 3 bases, with 10 bases spanning the gap. The length of the CDR3 is 13 residues. Germline CDR1 and CDR2: MGHRA and YSYEKL. CDR3 sequence reads: CASSPGGLYEQYF. Here the CDR3 DNA reads TGCGCCAGCAGCCCTGGTGGCCTCTACGAGCAGTACTTC.

This clone has more than one count but fewer than ten. The chain has TRBV29-1 and TRBJ2-1; tentative D call: TRBD1 (5 bases). The V gene's germline CDR1 is SQVTM and CDR2 ANQGSEA. CDR3 length: 15 residues. Trimming shortened V by 4 bases and J by 2 bases, and 15 bases separated the two germline ends. The CDR3 reads CSVGGPMGTYNEQFF. DNA of the CDR3: TGCAGCGTTGGGGGCCCTATGGGCACCTACAATGAGCAGTTCTTC.

The chain uses TRBV29-1 and TRBJ1-1, with a tentative D call TRBD1 (5 bases). This CDR3 spans 13 amino acids. The V end lost 4 bases, the J end lost 6 bases, and 15 bases lay between the germline ends. Germline CDR1 is SQVTM and CDR2 is ANQGSEA. CDR3 in amino acids: CSVAEGLGAEAFF. The DNA of the CDR3 is TGCAGCGTTGCAGAGGGGCTCGGCGCTGAAGCTTTCTTT.

The chain employs TRBV6-1 and TRBJ2-3; 8 bases line up with TRBD2. The CDR3 totals 14 residues. Trimming took 5 bases from V and 0 from J; bases not matched to a gene: 1. Germline V CDR1 and CDR2: MNHNS, SASEGT. This CDR3 is CASSLAGSTDTQYF. For the CDR3, the DNA is TGTGCCAGCAGTTTAGCGGGGAGCACAGATACGCAGTATTTT.

This chain connects TRBV19 to TRBJ2-7; a possible D gene is TRBD1 (5 bases). The germline V gene encodes CDR1 LNHDA and CDR2 SQIVND (reference sequence). The ends were cut back, 5 bases at V and 0 bases at J, with 14 bases in the middle. The CDR3 is 15 residues long. Written as DNA, the CDR3 is TGTGCCAGTAGTGTGGATTGGGGCGACTCCTACGAGCAGTACTTC. Amino acid sequence: CASSVDWGDSYEQYF.

V is TRBV7-8 and J is TRBJ1-2, with D unclear. CDR1 and CDR2 from the germline V gene are SGHVS and FQNEAQ. This CDR3 region has 16 residues. Trimming took 1 base from V and 5 from J, leaving 17 bases between them. CDR3 bases: TGTGCCAGCAGCTTAGAGGCGGGCGTTTTTTCATATGGCTACACCTTC. It is translated as CASSLEAGVFSYGYTF. Complete variable domain (other parts from reference TRBV7-8 and TRBJ1-2): GAGVSQSPRYKVAKRGQDVALRCDPISGHVSLFWYQQALGQGPEFLTYFQNEAQLDKSGLPSDRFFAERPEGSVSTLKIQRTQQEDSAVYLCASSLEAGVFSYGYTFGSGTRLTVV.

The chain uses TRBV6-6 and TRBJ2-1; 9 bases align to TRBD1. Germline V gives CDR1 MNHNY, CDR2 SVGAGI (reference sequence). This CDR3 comprises 14 residues. The V and J ends lost 5 bases and 8 bases, in that order; junction bases with no gene match: 7. In DNA, the CDR3 is TGTGCCAGCAGTGAGGGACAGGGTATCGATGAGCAGTTCTTC. Translation gives CASSEGQGIDEQFF.

The rearrangement links TRBV5-4 to TRBJ2-1, with D possibly called TRBD1 or TRBD2 (5 bases each). Germline lookup yields CDR1 SGHNT and CDR2 YYREEE (reference sequence). Trimming cost V 4 bases and J 8 bases, with 10 bases left between them. The CDR3 extends over 12 amino acids. The CDR3 here is CASSPRGHEQFF. The CDR3 DNA follows: TGTGCCAGCAGCCCCCGGGGCCATGAGCAGTTCTTC.

The chain joins TRBV5-8 to TRBJ1-1; no definite D call. This CDR3 spans 11 amino acids. V dropped 4 bases and J dropped 2 bases, with 3 bases sitting between them. CDR1 is SGHTS and CDR2 is YDEGEE in the germline V gene. The CDR3 DNA reads as TGTGCCAGCAGCCCTAACACTGAAGCTTTCTTT. Translation: CASSPNTEAFF.